This entry lists 14 T cell receptor beta chains sequenced from one sample in a study of cytomegalovirus exposure and HLA in healthy donors. Researchers ran the PCR with 60 Vbeta and 13 Jbeta primers. Using immunoSEQ multiplex PCR, the repertoire was profiled, and TCRdb retains in-frame clones only, with some absent. The table includes about 160,000 clones, 75% to 85% detected once. Source material: PBMCs. The receptors here all came from a woman in her forties or fifties in good health and CMV-seronegative.

CDR3: CASSQLLGQGSYEQYF. CDR3 nucleotides: TGTGCCAGCAGCCAGCTCCTAGGACAGGGGAGCTACGAGCAGTACTTC. V usage is TRBV4-2 and J usage is TRBJ2-7; 9 nucleotides agree with TRBD1. Germline V gene sequence: CDR1 LGHNA, CDR2 YNFKEQ. After removal of 3 bases from V and 3 bases from J, the junction contained 9 bases not matched to a gene. The CDR3 is 16 residues long.

This sequence joins TRBV5-1 and TRBJ2-5, with 8 bases identical to TRBD2. Germline loops: CDR1 SGHRS, CDR2 YFSETQ. CDR3 length equals 14 residues. V was clipped by 4 bases and J by 2 bases; unmatched bases: 4. The CDR3 nucleotides read TGCGCCAGCAGCCCGGGGGGGCTGCAAGAGACCCAGTACTTC. Translated, it gives CASSPGGLQETQYF.

V is TRBV11-2 and J is TRBJ1-1, with TRBD1 matching over 10 bases. V dropped 5 bases and J dropped 5; count of bases not matched to a gene: 5. The CDR3 is 14 amino acids. Germline assignment: CDR1 SGHAT and CDR2 FQNNGV. DNA of the CDR3: TGTGCCAGCAGCCCGACAGGGGGCCTAACTGAAGCTTTCTTT. This translates into CASSPTGGLTEAFF.

The genes are TRBV5-4 and TRBJ2-5, with 12 bases identical to TRBD1. The J call may be mistaken, given a closer DNA end match to TRBJ2-7. The CDR3 length is 14 residues. Germline values: CDR1 SGHNT, CDR2 YYREEE (reference sequence). CDR3 loop: CASSGTGGSYEQYF. The CDR3 nucleotides read TGTGCCAGCAGCGGGACAGGGGGCTCTTACGAGCAGTACTTC.

The rearrangement links TRBV2 to TRBJ2-1; D may be TRBD2 (5 bases). Germline V gene data show CDR1 as SNHLY and CDR2 as FYNNEI. The CDR3 is 11 amino acids. Trimming stripped 7 bases from V and 9 bases from J, with 10 bases between. CDR3 amino acids: CASKRVGEQFF. CDR3 DNA sequence: TGTGCCAGCAAGAGGGTTGGTGAGCAGTTCTTC.

The genes are TRBV14 and TRBJ2-7; D uncertain. This CDR3 has 9 amino acids. CDR1 and CDR2 (germline): SGHDN, FVKESK. V was trimmed by 10 bases and J by 2 bases, leaving 3 bases between them. The CDR3, as DNA: TGTGCCATCGCCTACGAGCAGTACTTC. Its protein is CAIAYEQYF.

This clone was counted a few times. The chain has TRBV7-2 and TRBJ1-3; D remains ambiguous. V was shortened by 5 bases and J by 0 bases, with 8 bases between the two germline ends. The length of the CDR3 is 14 residues. Germline CDR1 is SGHTA and CDR2 is FQGNSA. The CDR3 spells CASSPAVSGNTIYF. For the CDR3, the DNA is TGTGCCAGCAGCCCTGCAGTCTCTGGAAACACCATATATTTT.

This clone occurred once. V and J are TRBV6-5 and TRBJ2-7; D is possibly TRBD1 (6 bases). Germline values: CDR1 MNHEY, CDR2 SVGAGI. The CDR3 contains 15 residues. V was clipped by 5 bases and J by 4 bases, with 18 bases between them. CDR3 protein: CASSRYRAVEYEQYF. DNA for the CDR3: TGTGCCAGCAGTCGTTACAGGGCGGTCGAGTACGAGCAGTACTTC.

The J gene is TRBJ2-3, the V gene TRBV7-9; no clear D gene. The ends were cut back, 6 bases at V and 0 bases at J, with 10 bases in the middle. CDR3 size: 14 residues. Germline CDR1 and CDR2: SEHNR and FQNEAQ (reference sequence). The CDR3 sequence is CASRRSLSTDTQYF. The CDR3 DNA reads as TGTGCCAGCAGGAGGTCTCTTAGCACAGATACGCAGTATTTT.

This chain joins TRBV5-1 and TRBJ2-2; 8 bases match TRBD2. The CDR3 consists of 15 residues. The V gene's germline CDR1 is SGHRS and CDR2 YFSETQ. The V segment lost 2 bases and the J segment 4 bases; nucleotides outside the gene matches: 4. CDR3 nucleotides: TGCGCCAGCAGCTTAAAAGCGGGGGTCACCGGGGAGCTGTTTTTT. This codes for CASSLKAGVTGELFF.

This sequence joins TRBV5-1 and TRBJ1-5, with a weak D call TRBD1 (5 bases). Trimming pared 4 bases from V and 3 bases from J, leaving 17 bases between. This CDR3 is built from 16 residues. Germline assignment: CDR1 SGHRS and CDR2 YFSETQ. The CDR3 reads CASSPFGGEVNQPQHF. CDR3 in DNA: TGCGCCAGCAGCCCTTTTGGGGGGGAGGTCAATCAGCCCCAGCATTTT.

A remark on this clone: Other DNA sequences in this sample translate to the same CDR3. The J gene is TRBJ1-5, the V gene TRBV7-2; 10 bases line up with TRBD1. Germline CDR1 and CDR2: SGHTA and FQGNSA. The CDR3 contains 15 residues. Losses at the gene ends were 4 bases for V and 4 bases for J; bases not matched to a gene: 4. Written as DNA, the CDR3 is TGTGCCAGCAGCTCGCCGGGACAGGGGAATCAGCCCCAGCATTTT. This sequence encodes CASSSPGQGNQPQHF.

The chain employs TRBV25-1 and TRBJ2-5; 9 nucleotides align to TRBD1. Trimming at V came to 3 bases and at J to 5 bases, leaving 7 bases not matched to a gene. This CDR3 spans 15 amino acids. Germline values: CDR1 MGHDK, CDR2 SYGVNS. CDR3 residues: CASSDPETGGETQYF. The CDR3 DNA reads TGTGCCAGCAGTGATCCCGAGACAGGGGGGGAGACCCAGTACTTC. Full variable domain (rest looked up from reference TRBV25-1 and TRBJ2-5): EADIYQTPRYLVIGTGKKITLECSQTMGHDKMYWYQQDPGMELHLIHYSYGVNSTEKGDLSSESTVSRIRTEHFPLTLESARPSHTSQYLCASSDPETGGETQYFGPGTRLLVL.

Only one count was recorded for this clone. V gene TRBV9 combines with J gene TRBJ2-7, with 7 bases fitting TRBD2. The CDR3 covers 14 residues. Germline V gene data show CDR1 as SGDLS and CDR2 as YYNGEE. The V gene end was trimmed by 0 bases and the J gene end by 6 bases; junction bases not matched to a gene: 6. CDR3 sequence reads: CASSVGEGRGEQYF. In nucleotides, the CDR3 is TGTGCCAGCAGCGTAGGGGAGGGGCGAGGCGAGCAGTACTTC.